This TCR beta chain was observed in a study of CD8 T cells in ankylosing spondylitis. Unmatched junction bases numbered 4, after V lost 7 bases and J lost 2 bases. Germline CDR1 LGHDT, CDR2 YNNKEL (reference sequence). This CDR3 comprises 15 residues. A single record per CDR3 protein comes from TCRdb applying MiXCR to the 5' RACE reads. The table includes a few hundred thousand distinct CDR3 sequences, around 6.6% detected once. This clonotype was observed at least ten times. Its matching antigen is unknown. Study results and caveats: What seemed typical of ankylosing spondylitis blood was a TCR beta motif built from several highly homologous variants. Significant enrichment of disease-linked clones was reported in matched ankylosing spondylitis synovial fluid.

V usage is TRBV3-1 and J usage is TRBJ2-1, with 11 bases that match TRBD2. The sequence was obtained from a male donor with ankylosing spondylitis. The sequenced sample was blood, either unsorted or a sorted T cell fraction (not recorded which). CDR3 region: CASTIAGGTYNEQFF. In DNA, the CDR3 is TGTGCCAGCACCATAGCGGGAGGGACCTACAATGAGCAGTTCTTC.